This T cell receptor (beta chain) is drawn from a study of glioma-infiltrating T cells. Notes on this clonotype: What it recognizes is unknown. A junction boundary mismatches the germline segment, possibly from a read error.

Germline V gives CDR1 MNHNY, CDR2 SVGAGI (reference sequence). The CDR3 has 11 residues. The iRepertoire nested amplicon-rescue multiplex PCR amplified TCR alpha and beta CDR3s from RNA. For one-step reverse transcription and amplification, about 90-450 ng of tissue mRNA or PBMC total RNA was used. TCRdb re-called the multiplex PCR reads through MiXCR, storing one row per CDR3 protein. Of approximately 190,000 distinct CDR3 sequences detected, more than 30% appear once; the ten largest clones hold around 20%. Study results and caveats: Very few CDR3 sequences were shared between tissue and blood. Non-neoplastic patients had below-expected tissue-blood divergence, while all gliomas exceeded expectation.

The receptor's source is a human donor with low-grade glioma or glioblastoma, undergoing nonglioma brain surgery, or in good health (not recorded which). The genes are TRBV6-6 and TRBJ2-7; D not resolved. The specimen sequenced was glioma tissue, nonneoplastic brain tissue, or PBMCs (not recorded which). CDR3 sequence: CATSLHYGQYF. In DNA form, the CDR3 reads TGTGCCACCTCCCTGCACTACGGGCAGTACTTC.